These 15 T cell receptor beta chains share one sample of origin, sequenced in a study of cytomegalovirus exposure and HLA in healthy donors. Primers for the PCR totalled 60 Vbeta and 13 Jbeta. Method: immunoSEQ multiplex PCR; TCRdb's copy keeps in-frame clones and lacks some. This sample has about 170,000 clones, with 65% to 85% found just once. Sequencing was carried out using PBMCs. All receptors derive from a male donor in good health and CMV-seronegative.

The chain joins TRBV25-1 to TRBJ2-7; possibly TRBD2 for D (5 bases). The CDR3 has 17 residues. Deletions cut 6 bases from V and 0 bases from J, with 21 bases between. The germline V gene has CDR1 MGHDK and CDR2 SYGVNS. DNA of the CDR3: TGTGCCAGCAGGGGCGGGCTGGGTTTTTTAGGCTCCTACGAGCAGTACTTC. This translates into CASRGGLGFLGSYEQYF.

The chain employs TRBV27 and TRBJ2-7; 8 nucleotides match TRBD1. The CDR3 extends over 14 amino acids. Trimming removed 5 bases from V and 5 bases from J; junction bases left unmatched: 8. Germline V gene data show CDR1 as MNHEY and CDR2 as SMNVEV (reference sequence). The CDR3: CASSMRTGPNEQYF. CDR3 nucleotides: TGTGCCAGCAGTATGCGGACAGGGCCCAACGAGCAGTACTTC.

The table lists this clone with a few counts. The junction and the germline gene differ at one end; a read error may be behind it. This sequence joins TRBV4-1 and TRBJ1-1, with 8 bases fitting TRBD1. The CDR3 consists of 15 residues. Germline lookup yields CDR1 MGHRA and CDR2 YSYEKL. CDR3 protein: CASTQDRRTGSLAFF. CDR3 DNA sequence: TGCGCCAGCACCCAAGATCGGAGGACAGGGTCGTTGGCTTTCTTT.

The chain recombines TRBV12-5 with TRBJ2-2; the match to TRBD1 covers 7 bases. Trimming removed 2 bases from V and 6 bases from J; junction bases left unmatched: 6. The CDR3 is made up of 15 amino acids. The germline CDR1 and CDR2 sequences are LGHNT and FRNRAP. The CDR3 is CASGLHRQGAGELFF. CDR3 DNA sequence: TGTGCTAGTGGTTTGCACCGACAGGGTGCCGGGGAGCTGTTTTTT.

The chain has TRBV19 and TRBJ1-6; TRBD1 aligns across 10 bases. With 9 bases clipped from V and 13 bases from J, the junction kept 15 bases outside the gene matches. The germline V gene has CDR1 LNHDA and CDR2 SQIVND (reference sequence). This CDR3 contains 15 residues. This chain's CDR3 is CASAAGTGASNPLHF. As DNA, the CDR3 is TGTGCCAGCGCCGCGGGGACAGGGGCGTCAAACCCCCTCCACTTT.

The CDR3 region has the DNA TGTGCCAGCAGATGGACTAGCGGGGGGGCCTTGGAGACCCAGTACTTC. It is translated as CASRWTSGGALETQYF. The gene calls are TRBV2 and TRBJ2-5, with 15 bases aligning to TRBD2. This CDR3 spans 16 amino acids. Germline V gene lookup returns CDR1 SNHLY and CDR2 FYNNEI. J gave up 5 bases and V 6 bases, and 7 bases lay outside the gene matches.

The V gene is TRBV28, the J gene TRBJ1-2; tentatively, D is TRBD1 (5 bases). CDR1 is MDHEN, CDR2 SYDVKM, per germline. The ends were cut back, 2 bases at V and 5 bases at J, with 9 bases in the middle. The CDR3 totals 13 residues. DNA of the CDR3: TGTGCCAGCAGTTTAAAGGGGAAGTATGGCTACACCTTC. Encoded protein: CASSLKGKYGYTF.

The sample holds a few counts of this clone. V is TRBV7-9 and J is TRBJ1-4; 9 bases match TRBD1. This CDR3 comprises 16 residues. Losses at the gene ends were 3 bases for V and 2 bases for J; bases not matched to a gene: 4. Per the germline V gene, CDR1 is SEHNR and CDR2 is FQNEAQ (reference sequence). Here the CDR3 reads CASSLYRGRTNEKLFF. The CDR3 region has the DNA TGTGCCAGCAGCTTGTACAGGGGGCGCACTAATGAAAAACTGTTTTTT. Based on the CDR3 plus reference TRBV7-9 and TRBJ1-4, the full variable domain is DTGVSQNPRHKITKRGQNVTFRCDPISEHNRLYWYRQTLGQGPEFLTYFQNEAQLEKSRLLSDRFSAERPKGSFSTLEIQRTEQGDSAMYLCASSLYRGRTNEKLFFGSGTQLSVL.

The gene calls are TRBV9 and TRBJ1-5; D is uncertain. This CDR3 region has 15 residues. V shed 0 bases and J shed 6 bases, with 13 bases lying between them. Per germline, CDR1 SGDLS and CDR2 YYNGEE. The CDR3: CASSVDARPGQPQHF. The DNA of the CDR3 is TGTGCCAGCAGCGTAGATGCCCGACCGGGTCAGCCCCAGCATTTT.

V usage is TRBV5-8 and J usage is TRBJ2-1, with a tentative D call TRBD1 (5 bases). The CDR3 loop spans 14 amino acids. CDR1 is SGHTS, CDR2 YDEGEE, per germline. The V end was cut by 3 bases, the J end by 5 bases, with 12 bases between. This CDR3 reads CASSSTPRDNEQFF. The CDR3 DNA is TGTGCCAGCAGCTCTACGCCCAGGGACAATGAGCAGTTCTTC.

This chain uses TRBV29-1 with TRBJ2-5; 9 bases are a match to TRBD2. J gave up 4 bases and V 4 bases, and 4 bases lay outside the gene matches. The CDR3 covers 13 residues. Per germline, CDR1 SQVTM and CDR2 ANQGSEA. CDR3 DNA: TGCAGCGTTGGCGGGAGGGCCGTAGAGACCCAGTACTTC. Protein product: CSVGGRAVETQYF.

This chain joins TRBV5-1 and TRBJ2-3; TRBD2 aligns across 9 bases. The CDR3 totals 16 residues. Germline V CDR1 and CDR2: SGHRS, YFSETQ. CDR3 DNA sequence: TGCGCGAACCGTCGTAGCGGGGGAGGTTGGACAGATACGCAGTATTTT. Translation: CANRRSGGGWTDTQYF.

The V call is TRBV7-3, the J call TRBJ2-1; TRBD2 agrees at 8 bases. Germline lookup yields CDR1 SGHTA and CDR2 FQGTGA. The ends lost 5 bases at V and 2 bases at J; junction bases unmatched: 2. The CDR3 has 14 residues. CDR3 nucleotide sequence: TGTGCCAGCAGCGGGGGACTAGCCTACAATGAGCAGTTCTTC. Protein sequence: CASSGGLAYNEQFF.

The V call is TRBV4-1, the J call TRBJ2-3, with TRBD2 as a possible D gene (5 bases). V gave up 0 bases and J gave up 5 bases, with 6 bases separating them. CDR3 length equals 13 residues. Looked up from germline, CDR1 is MGHRA and CDR2 is YSYEKL. CDR3 DNA sequence: TGCGCCAGCAGCCAAGAAGGGAGAGATACGCAGTATTTT. It yields the protein CASSQEGRDTQYF.

V gene TRBV18 combines with J gene TRBJ2-7, with D perhaps TRBD1 (6 bases). There are 13 residues in the CDR3. Germline V gene data show CDR1 as KGHSH and CDR2 as LQKENI. V was pared by 2 bases and J by 6 bases, with 11 bases between. CDR3 nucleotide sequence: TGTGCCAGCTCACCAACTCAGGGGAGCGAGCAGTACTTC. Protein sequence: CASSPTQGSEQYF.